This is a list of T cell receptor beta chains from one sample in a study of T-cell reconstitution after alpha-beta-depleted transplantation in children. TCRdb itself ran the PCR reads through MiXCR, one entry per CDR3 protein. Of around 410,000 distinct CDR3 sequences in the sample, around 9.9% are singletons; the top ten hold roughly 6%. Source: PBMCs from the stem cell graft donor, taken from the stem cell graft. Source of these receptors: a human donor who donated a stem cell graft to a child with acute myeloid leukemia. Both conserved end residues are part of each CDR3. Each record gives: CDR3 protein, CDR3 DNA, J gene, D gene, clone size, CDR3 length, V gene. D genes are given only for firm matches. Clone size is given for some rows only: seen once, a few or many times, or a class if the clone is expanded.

CSARFDPGYTF	TGCAGTGCTAGATTTGACCCGGGCTACACCTTC	TRBJ1-2	NA	few	11	TRBV20-1
CASSLRTENTEAFF	TGCGCCAGCAGCTTAAGGACAGAGAACACTGAAGCTTTCTTT	TRBJ1-1	NA	many	14	TRBV5-1
CASSAFGKLFF	TGTGCCAGCAGCGCCTTCGGAAAACTGTTTTTT	TRBJ1-4	NA	NA	11	TRBV6-1
CASSLTVFQETQYF	TGTGCCAGCTCGCTTACAGTTTTCCAAGAGACCCAGTACTTC	TRBJ2-5	NA	NA	14	TRBV18
CASSLSASGIYNEQFF	TGCGCCAGCAGCTTGTCGGCTAGCGGGATCTACAATGAGCAGTTCTTC	TRBJ2-1	TRBD2	many	16	TRBV5-1
CASSLESGRAARF	TGTGCCAGCAGCTTAGAGAGCGGGAGGGCTGCGCGCTTC	TRBJ2-7	TRBD2	NA	13	TRBV7-8
CASSKKGPRIAGVFYEQYF	TGTGCCAGCAGCAAAAAAGGCCCGCGGATAGCGGGAGTTTTCTACGAGCAGTACTTC	TRBJ2-7	NA	NA	19	TRBV21-1
CASSGGIGISNTGELFF	TGTGCCAGCAGCGGGGGGATCGGGATCTCGAACACCGGGGAGCTGTTTTTT	TRBJ2-2	TRBD2	many	17	TRBV2
CASSPSLGRGETQYF	TGTGCCAGCTCACCGTCCTTGGGGCGCGGAGAGACCCAGTACTTC	TRBJ2-5	NA	many	15	TRBV18
CASSGPRAGETQYF	TGTGCCAGTAGTGGGCCCAGGGCGGGCGAGACCCAGTACTTC	TRBJ2-5	NA	NA	14	TRBV19
CASKRGVGDQPQHF	TGTGCCAGCAAGCGAGGGGTGGGAGATCAGCCCCAGCATTTT	TRBJ1-5	NA	many	14	TRBV2
CASSLVLSEETQYF	TGTGCCAGCAGCCTGGTTCTTAGCGAAGAGACCCAGTACTTC	TRBJ2-5	NA	NA	14	TRBV5-6
CASSFGGRVKLNYGYTF	TGCGCCAGCAGCTTTGGTGGCAGGGTGAAGCTAAACTATGGCTACACCTTC	TRBJ1-2	NA	few	17	TRBV5-1
CASSLAASLYEQYF	TGTGCCAGCAGTTTGGCGGCCAGCCTCTACGAGCAGTACTTC	TRBJ2-7	NA	few	14	TRBV6-5
CASSYGPGETQYF	TGCGCCAGTAGCTATGGCCCCGGGGAGACCCAGTACTTC	TRBJ2-5	NA	few	13	TRBV5-1
CASSQAGQGDISPLHF	TGCGCCAGCAGCCAAGCCGGACAGGGCGATATTTCACCCCTCCACTTT	TRBJ1-6	TRBD1	few	16	TRBV4-1
CASRIVSYLSYEQYF	TGTGCCAGCAGAATAGTATCCTATCTCTCCTACGAGCAGTACTTC	TRBJ2-7	NA	NA	15	TRBV11-2
CASSPGLMNSPLHF	TGTGCCAGCAGCCCGGGACTGATGAATTCACCCCTCCACTTT	TRBJ1-6	NA	NA	14	TRBV14
CASSLGPTSGTYNEQFF	TGTGCCAGCAGCTTAGGACCCACTAGCGGGACCTACAATGAGCAGTTCTTC	TRBJ2-1	TRBD2	NA	17	TRBV7-8
CASSPSLTGVGYGYTF	TGTGCCAGCAGTCCCAGCCTTACAGGGGTTGGCTATGGCTACACCTTC	TRBJ1-2	TRBD1	NA	16	TRBV12-3/TRBV12-4
CASSPPPQGNTEAFF	TGTGCCAGCAGCCCACCCCCACAGGGGAACACTGAAGCTTTCTTT	TRBJ1-1	NA	NA	15	TRBV7-8
CASSGPYEQYF	TGTGCCAGCAGCGGGCCCTACGAGCAGTACTTC	TRBJ2-7	NA	few	11	TRBV7-9
CAWSVKVVGVGNSPLHF	TGTGCCTGGAGTGTAAAAGTTGTTGGGGTCGGGAATTCACCCCTCCACTTT	TRBJ1-6	NA	NA	17	TRBV30
CSARVGEEQYF	TGCAGTGCTAGAGTCGGGGAGGAGCAGTACTTC	TRBJ2-7	NA	NA	11	TRBV20-1
CASSVDGGSSYNEQFF	TGTGCCAGCAGCGTAGATGGCGGGAGCTCCTACAATGAGCAGTTCTTC	TRBJ2-1	TRBD2	few	16	TRBV9
CASSTLRDTGELFF	TGTGCCAGCAGCACCCTGAGGGACACCGGGGAGCTGTTTTTT	TRBJ2-2	NA	many	14	TRBV21-1
CASSNEQGWADTQYF	TGTGCCAGCAGTAACGAACAGGGATGGGCAGATACGCAGTATTTT	TRBJ2-3	NA	few	15	TRBV6-5
CASSEAVAGENQPQHF	TGTGCCAGCAGTGAAGCTGTGGCAGGGGAGAATCAGCCCCAGCATTTT	TRBJ1-5	NA	NA	16	TRBV6-1
CASSPGAAGNTIYF	TGTGCCAGCAGTCCAGGAGCAGCTGGAAACACCATATATTTT	TRBJ1-3	NA	few	14	TRBV12-3/TRBV12-4
CSVVGRGTDQPQHF	TGCAGCGTTGTTGGCAGGGGGACGGATCAGCCCCAGCATTTT	TRBJ1-5	TRBD1	NA	14	TRBV29-1
CASSLTADSNQPQHF	TGCGCCAGCAGCTTGACGGCGGATAGCAATCAGCCCCAGCATTTT	TRBJ1-5	NA	NA	15	TRBV5-1
CASSLGKQETQYF	TGTGCCAGCAGTTTGGGCAAACAAGAGACCCAGTACTTC	TRBJ2-5	NA	many	13	TRBV28
CASSQDGIEQFF	TGCGCCAGCAGCCAAGATGGGATTGAGCAGTTCTTC	TRBJ2-1	NA	NA	12	TRBV4-1
CASGSRGGRVDTQYF	TGTGCCAGCGGCAGTCGGGGCGGGAGGGTGGATACGCAGTATTTT	TRBJ2-3	TRBD2	NA	15	TRBV12-3/TRBV12-4
CASSFGDHEQYF	TGTGCCAGCAGTTTTGGAGACCACGAGCAGTACTTC	TRBJ2-7	NA	NA	12	TRBV12-3/TRBV12-4
CASSPRGLDQPQHF	TGTGCCAGTAGTCCGAGGGGGCTCGATCAGCCCCAGCATTTT	TRBJ1-5	TRBD1	few	14	TRBV19
CASSNACGQPDEQFF	TGTGCCAGCTCTAACGCCTGTGGACAGCCGGATGAGCAGTTCTTC	TRBJ2-1	NA	NA	15	TRBV18
CASSSRTGGHLAF	TGCGCCAGCAGCTCGCGGACAGGGGGCCACCTCGCGTTC	TRBJ2-7	TRBD1	few	13	TRBV5-1
CSARGQGEQFF	TGCAGTGCCCGCGGACAAGGTGAGCAGTTCTTC	TRBJ2-1	NA	NA	11	TRBV20-1
CASSLEGRGQRTDTQYF	TGCGCCAGCAGCTTGGAGGGTCGGGGACAGCGCACAGATACGCAGTATTTT	TRBJ2-3	TRBD1	NA	17	TRBV5-1
CSAREQGRNEQFF	TGCAGTGCTAGGGAGCAGGGCCGCAATGAGCAGTTCTTC	TRBJ2-1	NA	NA	13	TRBV20-1
CASSLPAAGDTQYF	TGCGCCAGCAGCTTGCCCGCGGCTGGGGATACGCAGTATTTT	TRBJ2-3	NA	many	14	TRBV5-1
CASSPTGTAIDNEQFF	TGTGCCAGCTCACCTACCGGGACAGCGATCGACAATGAGCAGTTCTTC	TRBJ2-1	TRBD1	few	16	TRBV18
CASSLMGEGDIQYF	TGTGCCAGCAGTTTAATGGGAGAAGGGGACATTCAGTACTTC	TRBJ2-4	NA	few	14	TRBV12-3/TRBV12-4
CASSYFGTDTQYF	TGTGCCAGCAGTTACTTTGGGACAGATACGCAGTATTTT	TRBJ2-3	NA	few	13	TRBV6-5
CASSLFHLLAEGLEQFF	TGTGCCAGTAGCCTTTTCCACTTGCTAGCGGAGGGGCTTGAGCAGTTCTTC	TRBJ2-1	TRBD2	few	17	TRBV19
CASSPRPQIYGYTF	TGTGCCAGCAGTCCGAGACCACAGATCTATGGCTACACCTTC	TRBJ1-2	NA	NA	14	TRBV27
CASSQRTAGGHNEQFF	TGTGCCAGCAGCCAGAGGACAGCGGGAGGGCACAATGAGCAGTTCTTC	TRBJ2-1	TRBD2	NA	16	TRBV7-2
CASSLGGARGYTF	TGTGCCAGCAGCTTGGGCGGGGCGCGCGGCTACACCTTC	TRBJ1-2	NA	NA	13	TRBV5-4
CSVSSGDTGELFF	TGCAGCGTTAGTTCTGGGGACACCGGGGAGCTGTTTTTT	TRBJ2-2	NA	few	13	TRBV29-1
CASSHRTGGQTGELFF	TGCGCCAGCAGCCACAGGACAGGGGGCCAGACCGGGGAGCTGTTTTTT	TRBJ2-2	TRBD1	NA	16	TRBV4-1
CSASGLAGGATGAYEQYF	TGCAGTGCTAGTGGACTAGCGGGAGGCGCAACGGGAGCCTACGAGCAGTACTTC	TRBJ2-7	TRBD2	NA	18	TRBV20-1
CASSLEPPETQYF	TGTGCCAGCAGCTTAGAACCTCCCGAGACCCAGTACTTC	TRBJ2-5	NA	few	13	TRBV7-9
CASSDPAGAPNEKLFF	TGCGCCAGCAGTGACCCGGCGGGGGCTCCTAATGAAAAACTGTTTTTT	TRBJ1-4	NA	NA	16	TRBV10-2
CASSLAGVYTDTQYF	TGTGCCAGCAGCTTAGCAGGGGTCTACACAGATACGCAGTATTTT	TRBJ2-3	NA	NA	15	TRBV7-9